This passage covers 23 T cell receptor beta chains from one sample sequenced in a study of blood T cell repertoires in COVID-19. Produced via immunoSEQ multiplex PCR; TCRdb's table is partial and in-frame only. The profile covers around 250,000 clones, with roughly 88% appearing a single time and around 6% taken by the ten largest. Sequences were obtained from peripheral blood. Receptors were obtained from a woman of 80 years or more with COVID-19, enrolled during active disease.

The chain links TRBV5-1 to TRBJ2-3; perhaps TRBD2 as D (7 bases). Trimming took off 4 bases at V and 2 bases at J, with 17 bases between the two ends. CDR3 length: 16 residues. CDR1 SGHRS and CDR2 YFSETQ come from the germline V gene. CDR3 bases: TGCGCCAGCAGCCTGACGGGGGGCGGTATCACAGATACGCAGTATTTT. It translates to CASSLTGGGITDTQYF. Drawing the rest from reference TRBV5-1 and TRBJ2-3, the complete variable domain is KAGVTQTPRYLIKTRGQQVTLSCSPISGHRSVSWYQQTPGQGLQFLFEYFSETQRNKGNFPGRFSGRQFSNSRSEMNVSTLELGDSALYLCASSLTGGGITDTQYFGPGTRLTVL.

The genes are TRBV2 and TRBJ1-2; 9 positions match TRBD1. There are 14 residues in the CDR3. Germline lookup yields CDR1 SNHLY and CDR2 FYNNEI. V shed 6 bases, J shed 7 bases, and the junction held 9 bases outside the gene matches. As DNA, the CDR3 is TGTGCCAGCAGCACAGGGGGCAGAGCCGGTGGCTACACCTTC. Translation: CASSTGGRAGGYTF.

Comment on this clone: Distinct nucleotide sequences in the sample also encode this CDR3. The CDR3 bases are TGTGCCAGCAGCCAAGCCGCTGAAGCTTTCTTT. Translated, it gives CASSQAAEAFF. V and J are TRBV3-1 (or the pseudogene TRBV3-2) and TRBJ1-1; D not resolved. V lost 1 base and J lost 6, with 3 bases in between. Germline CDR1 reads LGHDT; CDR2 reads YNNKEL (reference sequence). This CDR3 is 11 amino acids long.

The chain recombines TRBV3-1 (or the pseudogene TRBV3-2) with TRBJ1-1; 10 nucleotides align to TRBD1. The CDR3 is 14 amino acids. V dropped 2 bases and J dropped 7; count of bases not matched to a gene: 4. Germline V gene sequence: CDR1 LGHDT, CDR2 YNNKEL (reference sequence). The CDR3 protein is CASSQQDRGGEAFF. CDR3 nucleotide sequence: TGTGCCAGCAGCCAACAGGACAGGGGGGGTGAAGCTTTCTTT.

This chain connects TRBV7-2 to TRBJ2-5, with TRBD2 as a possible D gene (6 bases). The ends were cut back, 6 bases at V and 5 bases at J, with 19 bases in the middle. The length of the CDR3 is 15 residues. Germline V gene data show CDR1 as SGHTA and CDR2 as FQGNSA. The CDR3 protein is CASSLPGLQRETQYF. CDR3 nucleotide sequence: TGTGCCAGCAGTTTACCGGGACTGCAACGGGAGACCCAGTACTTC.

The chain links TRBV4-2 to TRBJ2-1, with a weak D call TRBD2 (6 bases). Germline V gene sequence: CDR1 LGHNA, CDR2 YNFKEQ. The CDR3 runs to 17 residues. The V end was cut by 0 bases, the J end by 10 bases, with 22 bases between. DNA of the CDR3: TGTGCCAGCAGCCAAGATCCATCGGGGGTGAGACCGAGGGAGCAGTTCTTC. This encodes CASSQDPSGVRPREQFF.

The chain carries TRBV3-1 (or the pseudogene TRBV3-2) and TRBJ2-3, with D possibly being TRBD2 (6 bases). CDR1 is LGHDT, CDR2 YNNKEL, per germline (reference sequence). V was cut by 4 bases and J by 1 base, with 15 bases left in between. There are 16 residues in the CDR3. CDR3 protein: CASSLSQAGRTDTQYF. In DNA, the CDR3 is TGTGCCAGCAGCCTCAGCCAAGCGGGTCGCACAGATACGCAGTATTTT.

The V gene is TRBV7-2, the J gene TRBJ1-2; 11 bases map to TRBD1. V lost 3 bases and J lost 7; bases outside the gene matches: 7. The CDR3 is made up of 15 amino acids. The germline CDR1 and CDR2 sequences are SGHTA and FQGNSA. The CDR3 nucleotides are TGTGCCAGCAGCTTGACAACCGGGACAGGGGGTGGCTACACCTTC. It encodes CASSLTTGTGGGYTF.

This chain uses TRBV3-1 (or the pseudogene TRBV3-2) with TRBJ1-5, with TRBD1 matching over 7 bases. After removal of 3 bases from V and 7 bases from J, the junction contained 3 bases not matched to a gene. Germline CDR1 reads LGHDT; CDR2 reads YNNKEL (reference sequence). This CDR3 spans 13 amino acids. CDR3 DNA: TGTGCCAGCAGCCAGGGGACAGTCCAGCCCCAGCATTTT. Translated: CASSQGTVQPQHF.

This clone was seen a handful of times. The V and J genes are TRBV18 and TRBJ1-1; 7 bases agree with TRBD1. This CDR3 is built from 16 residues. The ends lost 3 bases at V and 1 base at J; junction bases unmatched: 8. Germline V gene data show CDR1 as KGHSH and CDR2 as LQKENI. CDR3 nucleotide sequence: TGTGCCAGCTCACCGGGTTTGGACAGGCAGAACACTGAAGCTTTCTTT. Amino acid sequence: CASSPGLDRQNTEAFF.

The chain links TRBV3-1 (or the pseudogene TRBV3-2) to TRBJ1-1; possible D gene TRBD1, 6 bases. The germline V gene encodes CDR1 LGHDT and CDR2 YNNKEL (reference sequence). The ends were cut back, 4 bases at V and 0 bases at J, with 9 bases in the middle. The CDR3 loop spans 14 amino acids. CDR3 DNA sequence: TGTGCCAGCAGCCCGGGACAAGTGAACACTGAAGCTTTCTTT. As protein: CASSPGQVNTEAFF.

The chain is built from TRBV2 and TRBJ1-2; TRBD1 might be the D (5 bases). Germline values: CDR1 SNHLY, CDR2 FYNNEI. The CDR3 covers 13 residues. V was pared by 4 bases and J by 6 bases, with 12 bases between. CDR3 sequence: CASSAGGSNGYTF. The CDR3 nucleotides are TGTGCCAGCAGTGCCGGGGGATCTAATGGCTACACCTTC.

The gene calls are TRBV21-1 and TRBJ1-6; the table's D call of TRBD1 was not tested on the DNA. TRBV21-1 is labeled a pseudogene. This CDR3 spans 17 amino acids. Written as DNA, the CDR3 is TGTGCCAGCAGCACAAGAACACAGGGGAACTATAATTCACCCCTCCACTTT. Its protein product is CASSTRTQGNYNSPLHF.

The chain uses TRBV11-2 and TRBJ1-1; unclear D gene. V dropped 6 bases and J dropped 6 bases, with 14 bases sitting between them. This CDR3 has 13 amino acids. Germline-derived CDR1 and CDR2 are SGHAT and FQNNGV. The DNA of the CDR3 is TGTGCCAGCAGAATTGGCCCTAGCGCTGAAGCTTTCTTT. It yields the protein CASRIGPSAEAFF.

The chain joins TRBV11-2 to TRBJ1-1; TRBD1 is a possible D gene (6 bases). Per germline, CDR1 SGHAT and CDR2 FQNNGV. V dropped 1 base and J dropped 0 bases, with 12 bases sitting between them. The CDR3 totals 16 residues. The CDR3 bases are TGTGCCAGCAGCTTAGTAGGCAGGGGACTGAACACTGAAGCTTTCTTT. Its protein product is CASSLVGRGLNTEAFF.

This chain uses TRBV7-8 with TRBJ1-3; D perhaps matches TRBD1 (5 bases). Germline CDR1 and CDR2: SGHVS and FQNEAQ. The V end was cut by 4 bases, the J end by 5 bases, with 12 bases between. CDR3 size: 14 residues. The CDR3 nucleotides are TGTGCCAGCAGCTCAACGGGGGGGAGAAACACCATATATTTT. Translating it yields CASSSTGGRNTIYF.

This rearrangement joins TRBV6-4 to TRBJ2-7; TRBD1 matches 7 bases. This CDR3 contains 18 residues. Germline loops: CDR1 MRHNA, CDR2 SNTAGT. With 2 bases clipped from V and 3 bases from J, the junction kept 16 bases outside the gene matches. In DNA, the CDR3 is TGTGCCAGCAGTGACGCCATTAAGACAGGGTGGCCCGGCTACGAGCAGTACTTC. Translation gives CASSDAIKTGWPGYEQYF.

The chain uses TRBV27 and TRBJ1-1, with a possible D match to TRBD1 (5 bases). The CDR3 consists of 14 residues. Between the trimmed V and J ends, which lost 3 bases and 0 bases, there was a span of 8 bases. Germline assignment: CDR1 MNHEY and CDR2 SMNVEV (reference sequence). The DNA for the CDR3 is TGTGCCAGCAGTTTGGGCAGGGTGAACACTGAAGCTTTCTTT. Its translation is CASSLGRVNTEAFF.

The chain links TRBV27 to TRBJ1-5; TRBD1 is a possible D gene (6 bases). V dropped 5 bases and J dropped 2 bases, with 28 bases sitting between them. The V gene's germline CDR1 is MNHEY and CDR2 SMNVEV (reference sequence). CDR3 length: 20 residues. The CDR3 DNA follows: TGTGCCAGCAGTCCCCGGTCGACAGGCATAGGGCTAAAGGGCAATCAGCCCCAGCATTTT. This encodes CASSPRSTGIGLKGNQPQHF.

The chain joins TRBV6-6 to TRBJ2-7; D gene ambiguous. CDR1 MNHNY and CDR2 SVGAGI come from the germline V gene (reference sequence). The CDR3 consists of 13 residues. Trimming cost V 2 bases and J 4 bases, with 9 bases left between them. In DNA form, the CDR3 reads TGTGCCAGCAGTTACGGTACGGTTTACGAGCAGTACGTC. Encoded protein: CASSYGTVYEQYV.

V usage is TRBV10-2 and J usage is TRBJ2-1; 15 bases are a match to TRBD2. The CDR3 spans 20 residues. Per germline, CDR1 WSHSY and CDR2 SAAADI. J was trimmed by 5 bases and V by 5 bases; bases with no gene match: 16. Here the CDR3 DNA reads TGCGCCAGCAGTAAAACAGACCCCGGGACTAGCGGGGGGTTAGACAATGAGCAGTTCTTC. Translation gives CASSKTDPGTSGGLDNEQFF.

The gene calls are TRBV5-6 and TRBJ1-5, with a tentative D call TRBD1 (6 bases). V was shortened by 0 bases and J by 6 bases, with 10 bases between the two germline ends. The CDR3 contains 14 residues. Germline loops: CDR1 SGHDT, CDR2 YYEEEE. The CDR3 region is CASSLGQVVQPQHF. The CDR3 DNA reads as TGTGCCAGCAGCTTGGGACAGGTGGTTCAGCCCCAGCATTTT.

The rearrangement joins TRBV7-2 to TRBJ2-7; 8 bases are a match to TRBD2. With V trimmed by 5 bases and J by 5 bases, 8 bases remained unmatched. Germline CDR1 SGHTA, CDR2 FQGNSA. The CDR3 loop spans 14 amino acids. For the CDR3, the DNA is TGTGCCAGCAGCGCCTCGGGGGGGCAGAACGAGCAGTACTTC. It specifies CASSASGGQNEQYF.